This record concerns one T cell receptor beta chain sequence. This record comes from a study of blood T cell repertoires in COVID-19. Study as a whole: Acute-phase and convalescent COVID-19 samples originated in the United States, Italy and Spain. The analysed material was cDNA or gDNA that came from T cells, B-cell-depleted T cells, or PBMCs.

The CDR3 extends over 14 amino acids. With V trimmed by 4 bases and J by 4 bases, 7 bases remained unmatched. Germline V gene data show CDR1 as SGHRS and CDR2 as YFSETQ. Original analysis: By means of reference gene primer amplification, nucleated cell counts were estimated. Assay used: immunoSEQ multiplex PCR; TCRdb lists only in-frame clones, some missing. The V and J calls and clone size are taken from that table; D and trimming were inferred from the DNA. This table holds 190,000 or so clones, about nine tenths found once. The sequenced sample consisted of peripheral blood. The rearrangement links TRBV5-1 to TRBJ2-7; the match to TRBD2 covers 8 bases. The sequence was collected from a woman aged 25 to 39 with acute or convalescent COVID-19. The CDR3, as DNA: TGCGCCAGCAGCCCCCTGACTAGCGATTACGAGCAGTACTTC. Protein product: CASSPLTSDYEQYF.